The rows below give T cell receptor beta chains drawn from one sample of a study of blood T cells in healthy people across ages. MiXCR, applied by TCRdb to the 5' RACE reads, yields one record per CDR3 protein. The repertoire includes around 1,900,000 distinct CDR3 sequences, around 40% of them detected once, and under 30% sits in the top ten. The sample comprised blood. The source is a human donor in good health. CDR3s include the opening cysteine and the closing phenylalanine or tryptophan. Fields, in order: clone size, D gene, V gene, J gene, CDR3 DNA, CDR3 protein. The D gene is left open where the match is weak. A clone size is listed for some rows: how often the clone was seen (once, few, many), or a class if it is expanded.

>few|.|TRBV3-1|TRBJ2-5
TGTGCCAGCAGCCAAGTATTACTCAGCCAAGAGACCCAGTACTTC
CASSQVLLSQETQYF
>.|TRBD1|TRBV3-1|TRBJ2-1
TGTGCCAGCAGCCAAAATCCCCGGGACAGGGAATCCAATGAGCAGTTCTTC
CASSQNPRDRESNEQFF
>.|.|TRBV20-1|TRBJ2-3
TGCAGTGCTAAGGGGCGGGCAGATACGCAGTATTTT
CSAKGRADTQYF
>few|.|TRBV20-1|TRBJ1-2
TGCAGTGCTCGACGGGTGAACCATGGCTACACCTTC
CSARRVNHGYTF
>few|.|TRBV6-5|TRBJ2-3
TGTGCCAGCAGCTTCGACAGCTATAGCACAGATACGCAGTATTTT
CASSFDSYSTDTQYF
>few|.|TRBV30|TRBJ1-6
TGTGCCTTGGGAAATTCGGGACTCAATTCACCCCTCCACTTT
CALGNSGLNSPLHF
>.|.|TRBV11-2|TRBJ2-5
TGTGCCAGCAGCTCTTCCCCCTTGTCGGGAGAGACCCAGTACTTC
CASSSSPLSGETQYF
>.|TRBD1|TRBV4-1|TRBJ2-7
TGCGCCAGCAGCCAGCTGACAGGGAATTTCTACGAGCAGTACTTC
CASSQLTGNFYEQYF
>few|.|TRBV11-1|TRBJ2-1
TGTGCCAGCAGCTTAGGGTGGGGAGGAACCTACAATGAGCAGTTCTTC
CASSLGWGGTYNEQFF
>few|TRBD1|TRBV15|TRBJ1-2
TGTGCCACCAGCAGTAACCGGGACAGACACTATGGCTACACCTTC
CATSSNRDRHYGYTF
>.|TRBD2|TRBV28|TRBJ2-5
TGTGCCAGCAGCCCCCACCGGGAGGGCGGGGAGACCCAGTACTTC
CASSPHREGGETQYF
>few|TRBD2|TRBV20-1|TRBJ2-1
TGCAGTGCTCTCCTAGCGGGGGGGAATTACAATGAGCAGTTCTTC
CSALLAGGNYNEQFF
>once|.|TRBV2|TRBJ2-7
TGTGCCAGCAGTGGGGTGGGTAACGAGCAGTACTTC
CASSGVGNEQYF
>few|TRBD1|TRBV15|TRBJ1-2
TGTGCCACCAGCACTCTTTCCGGACAGGGATTGTTTGGCTACACCTTC
CATSTLSGQGLFGYTF
>few|.|TRBV4-1|TRBJ2-6
TGCGCCAGCAGGTCTCTGGGCGGGGCCAACGTCCTGACTTTC
CASRSLGGANVLTF
>few|.|TRBV12-3/TRBV12-4|TRBJ2-7
TGTGCCAGCAGCCCCGGACCCCACGAGCAGTACTTC
CASSPGPHEQYF
>few|TRBD1|TRBV6-2/TRBV6-3|TRBJ2-5
TGTGCCAGCAACCCGACAGGGGGGACGGAGACCCAGTACTTC
CASNPTGGTETQYF
>few|.|TRBV12-3/TRBV12-4|TRBJ1-1
TGTGCCGGATGCGACCGGGATCCGAACACTGAAGCTTTCTTT
CAGCDRDPNTEAFF
>.|TRBD1|TRBV3-1|TRBJ2-4
TGTGCCAGCAGCCAAAGGCCCCGGGACAGGGGTGCCAAAAACATTCAGTACTTC
CASSQRPRDRGAKNIQYF
>.|.|TRBV29-1|TRBJ1-2
TGCAGCGTTGACACTTATAGTAACTATGGCTACACCTTC
CSVDTYSNYGYTF
>.|TRBD1|TRBV7-8|TRBJ1-5
TGTGCCAGCAGCTTAGACAGGGGATCGAGTCAGCCCCAGCATTTT
CASSLDRGSSQPQHF
>.|.|TRBV5-1|TRBJ2-1
TGCGCCAGCAGTACCCTCGGGACGGGGAACAATGAGCAGTTCTTC
CASSTLGTGNNEQFF
>.|.|TRBV7-2|TRBJ2-1
TGTGCCAGCAGCTTCCGACAGAACCTTTACAATGAGCAGTTCTTC
CASSFRQNLYNEQFF
>few|TRBD2|TRBV29-1|TRBJ2-1
TGCAGCGAAGGACTAGCGGGGTACAATGAGCAGTTCTTC
CSEGLAGYNEQFF
>many|.|TRBV12-3/TRBV12-4|TRBJ2-5
TGTGCCAGCAGCGCGTCCAGACAAGAGACCCAGTACTTC
CASSASRQETQYF
>few|TRBD2|TRBV10-3|TRBJ2-7
TGTGCCATCGGGAGGGTCTCCTACGAGCAGTACTTC
CAIGRVSYEQYF
>.|TRBD1|TRBV7-9|TRBJ2-7
TGTGCCAGCAGCTCGATACCTCGGGACAGGGGGTCCCACGAGCAGTACTTC
CASSSIPRDRGSHEQYF
>once|TRBD1|TRBV12-3/TRBV12-4|TRBJ2-1
TGTGCCAACAGTTCGGACAGGGGGTCCTACAATGAGCAGTTCTTC
CANSSDRGSYNEQFF
>few|.|TRBV29-1|TRBJ1-2
TGCAGCGCCGACAGTCACTATGGCTACACCTTC
CSADSHYGYTF